The 16 T cell receptor beta chains in this list originate from one sample, sequenced in a study of blood T cell repertoires in COVID-19. Assay: immunoSEQ multiplex PCR; the TCRdb copy retains only in-frame clones and omits some. The profile shows 200,000 to 250,000 clones, 80% of them singletons. Material: PBMCs or T cells enriched from blood (not recorded which). The receptors come from a woman aged 40 to 50 with acute COVID-19.

The chain recombines TRBV28 with TRBJ1-2; 7 nucleotides align to TRBD1. The CDR3 runs to 16 residues. Per the germline V gene, CDR1 is MDHEN and CDR2 is SYDVKM. V was clipped by 5 bases and J by 1 base; unmatched bases: 10. CDR3 DNA: TGTGCCAGCAGTGACTTCGTTCGACAGGGTAACTATGGCTACACCTTC. It specifies CASSDFVRQGNYGYTF.

This chain uses TRBV10-2 with TRBJ1-4; 7 bases fit TRBD1. The CDR3 is 13 amino acids. Trimming removed 6 bases from V and 6 bases from J; junction bases left unmatched: 4. Germline V gene data show CDR1 as WSHSY and CDR2 as SAAADI. The CDR3 DNA is TGCGCCAGCAGAGACAGGGAAGATGAAAAACTGTTTTTT. It yields the protein CASRDREDEKLFF.

This clone was recorded many times. The chain links TRBV5-1 to TRBJ1-4, with D possibly TRBD1 on 6 matching bases. This CDR3 has 13 amino acids. CDR1 is SGHRS, CDR2 YFSETQ, per germline. V shed 3 bases and J shed 8 bases, with 11 bases lying between them. This chain's CDR3 is CASSSHRDEKLFF. CDR3 sequence (DNA): TGCGCCAGCAGCTCTCACAGGGACGAAAAACTGTTTTTT.

The chain recombines TRBV9 with TRBJ1-4; D possibly corresponds to TRBD1 (5 bases). CDR1 and CDR2 from the germline V gene are SGDLS and YYNGEE. The CDR3 spans 15 residues. Trimming stripped 3 bases from V and 4 bases from J, with 13 bases between. CDR3 region: CASSDGDSNNEKLFF. CDR3 sequence (DNA): TGTGCCAGCAGCGATGGAGACAGCAATAATGAAAAACTGTTTTTT.

This chain connects TRBV5-1 to TRBJ1-4; D gene uncertain. V was cut by 0 bases and J by 0 bases, with 9 bases left in between. The CDR3 covers 16 residues. Looked up from germline, CDR1 is SGHRS and CDR2 is YFSETQ. DNA of the CDR3: TGCGCCAGCAGCTTGGGGCCCGGGACAACTAATGAAAAACTGTTTTTT. The encoded protein is CASSLGPGTTNEKLFF.

The gene calls are TRBV29-1 and TRBJ2-1; a weak D match, TRBD1 (6 bases). This CDR3 is 13 amino acids long. Trimming took off 7 bases at V and 5 bases at J, with 15 bases between the two ends. Germline V gene lookup returns CDR1 SQVTM and CDR2 ANQGSEA. CDR3 DNA: TGCAGCGCGGACTGGGGGCGCAACAATGAGCAGTTCTTC. It codes for CSADWGRNNEQFF.

The chain joins TRBV30 to TRBJ1-1; the D is unclear. CDR3 length: 11 residues. Germline V gives CDR1 GTSNPN, CDR2 SVGIG (reference sequence). Trimming took off 5 bases at V and 5 bases at J, with 9 bases between the two ends. The CDR3 nucleotides read TGTGCCTGGCAGTACGGGACTGAAGCTTTCTTT. Translated, it gives CAWQYGTEAFF. The full variable domain, rest sourced from reference TRBV30 and TRBJ1-1, is SQTIHQWPATLVQPVGSPLSLECTVEGTSNPNLYWYRQAAGRGLQLLFYSVGIGQISSEVPQNLSASRPQDRQFILSSKKLLLSDSGFYLCAWQYGTEAFFGQGTRLTVV.

In its sample, this clone was seen a few times. The chain links TRBV29-1 to TRBJ1-4, with TRBD1 as a possible D gene (5 bases). The V gene's germline CDR1 is SQVTM and CDR2 ANQGSEA. The V and J ends lost 4 bases and 8 bases respectively, with 17 bases between them. The CDR3 loop spans 14 amino acids. The CDR3 coding sequence is TGCAGCGTTGTTGCGGGGGAAGGCCTGGAAAAACTGTTTTTT. It codes for CSVVAGEGLEKLFF.

The chain employs TRBV28 and TRBJ1-2; 8 bases are shared with TRBD1. CDR1 MDHEN and CDR2 SYDVKM come from the germline V gene. V trimming: 6 bases; J trimming: 4 bases; junction bases outside the gene matches: 7. This CDR3 contains 14 residues. The DNA for the CDR3 is TGTGCCAGCAGCCGGACAGGGCCGAGCTATGGCTACACCTTC. As protein: CASSRTGPSYGYTF.

This clone came up once. V gene TRBV11-3 combines with J gene TRBJ2-7, with a tentative D call TRBD1 (5 bases). The V end lost 5 bases, the J end lost 2 bases, and 16 bases lay between the germline ends. CDR1 is SGHNT, CDR2 YENEEA, per germline. The CDR3 has 15 residues. The CDR3 loop is CASSQSWAGPYEQYF. In DNA form, the CDR3 reads TGTGCCAGCAGCCAAAGTTGGGCAGGGCCCTACGAGCAGTACTTC.

The chain combines TRBV27 with TRBJ2-7; D possibly corresponds to TRBD2 (6 bases). CDR3 size: 15 residues. V lost 0 bases to trimming and J lost 0 bases, with 9 bases between them. Germline V CDR1 and CDR2: MNHEY, SMNVEV (reference sequence). The CDR3 DNA reads TGTGCCAGCAGTTTATCGATCGGGAGCTCCTACGAGCAGTACTTC. This codes for CASSLSIGSSYEQYF.

This clone was seen just once. The chain recombines TRBV29-1 with TRBJ2-2, with D tentatively TRBD1 (5 bases). Germline V gene lookup returns CDR1 SQVTM and CDR2 ANQGSEA. The CDR3 contains 12 residues. Trimming took off 6 bases at V and 6 bases at J, with 11 bases between the two ends. CDR3 bases: TGCAGCGTGGGCGGACATTCCGGGGAGCTGTTTTTT. Amino acids: CSVGGHSGELFF.

The V and J genes are TRBV14 and TRBJ2-7; 13 positions match TRBD2. There are 19 residues in the CDR3. Germline assignment: CDR1 SGHDN and CDR2 FVKESK. V was pared by 4 bases and J by 0 bases, with 12 bases of the junction left unmatched. As DNA, the CDR3 is TGTGCCAGCAGCCTCAGGTCGCTCAGGACTAGCGGGAGCTCCTACGAGCAGTACTTC. This codes for CASSLRSLRTSGSSYEQYF.

The genes are TRBV28 and TRBJ1-2, with D unresolved. Trimming shortened V by 2 bases and J by 8 bases, and 9 bases separated the two germline ends. CDR1 is MDHEN and CDR2 is SYDVKM in the germline V gene. This CDR3 has 12 amino acids. This CDR3 reads CASSLGFWGYTF. CDR3 bases: TGTGCCAGCAGTTTAGGCTTTTGGGGCTACACCTTC.

The chain employs TRBV3-1 (or the pseudogene TRBV3-2) and TRBJ2-5; no clear D gene. The CDR3 has 14 residues. Between the trimmed V and J ends, which lost 5 bases and 1 base, there was a span of 11 bases. Germline V gene lookup returns CDR1 LGHDT and CDR2 YNNKEL (reference sequence). CDR3: CASSKVRSQETQYF. In DNA, the CDR3 is TGTGCCAGCAGCAAAGTCCGGAGCCAAGAGACCCAGTACTTC.

V and J are TRBV6-5 and TRBJ1-6; 9 nucleotides line up with TRBD1. Germline V CDR1 and CDR2: MNHEY, SVGAGI. This CDR3 comprises 16 residues. Trimming removed 0 bases from V and 7 bases from J; junction bases left unmatched: 4. CDR3 in DNA: TGTGCCAGCAGTTACTCGATCGGACAGGGGAATTCACCCCTCCACTTT. It yields the protein CASSYSIGQGNSPLHF.